This TCR beta chain was sequenced during a study of siplizumab effects on memory and regulatory T cells. Study observations and caveats: Only a minority of proliferating CD4+ or CD8+ clones had an assignable naive or memory phenotype, with roughly 75-96% lacking one. Few alloreactive clones mapped to unstimulated subsets.

The CDR3 runs 15 residues. J was trimmed by 5 bases and V by 4 bases; bases with no gene match: 3. Germline V gene lookup returns CDR1 SGDLS and CDR2 YYNGEE. In regard to this clone: The target antigen is unknown.

The repertoire was sequenced with immunoSEQ multiplex PCR; TCRdb's copy has only in-frame clones and lacks some. The sample holds about 68,000 clones, just over 90% seen once. The sequenced sample was CD8+ T cells sorted from blood. This receptor was obtained from a human donor in good health. The V and J genes are TRBV9 and TRBJ2-1, with 13 bases lining up with TRBD2. CDR3 amino acids: CASSLLAGGNNEQFF. As DNA, the CDR3 is TGTGCCAGCAGCCTACTAGCGGGGGGGAACAATGAGCAGTTCTTC. The whole variable domain, filled in from reference TRBV9 and TRBJ2-1, reads DSGVTQTPKHLITATGQRVTLRCSPRSGDLSVYWYQQSLDQGLQFLIQYYNGEERAKGNILERFSAQQFPDLHSELNLSSLELGDSALYFCASSLLAGGNNEQFFGPGTRLTVL.